These 20 T cell receptor beta chains were all obtained from the same sample, sequenced in a study of CD8 T cells in ankylosing spondylitis. No antigen has been assigned to these receptors. Each CDR3 protein gets one entry after TCRdb re-called the 5' RACE reads with MiXCR. Among more than 650,000 distinct CDR3 sequences listed, about 12% were seen once. General study points: A motif of fewer than ten highly homologous TCR beta variants was seen as apparently characteristic of ankylosing spondylitis blood.

The sequenced sample was blood, either unsorted or a sorted T cell fraction (not recorded which). The receptors originated from a male donor with ankylosing spondylitis.

The chain recombines TRBV7-9 with TRBJ1-4; the match to TRBD1 covers 8 bases. CDR3 length equals 15 residues. V was clipped by 1 base and J by 7 bases; unmatched bases: 5. CDR1 is SEHNR, CDR2 FQNEAQ, per germline (reference sequence). CDR3 in DNA: TGTGCCAGCAGCTTAGGGCCAGGGGGCCGTGAAAAACTGTTTTTT. Translated: CASSLGPGGREKLFF.

DNA for the CDR3: TGTGCCAGCAGTGCCCCCCAGTATGGGGGTTGGACTGAAGCTTTCTTT. Its protein product is CASSAPQYGGWTEAFF. V gene TRBV2 combines with J gene TRBJ1-1; perhaps TRBD1 as D (5 bases). With 4 bases removed from V and 5 bases from J, the gap between germline ends came to 20 bases. The CDR3 spans 16 residues. Per the germline V gene, CDR1 is SNHLY and CDR2 is FYNNEI.

The chain joins TRBV6-6 to TRBJ2-7, with D uncertain. The germline V and J ends were trimmed by 2 bases and 7 bases, with 9 bases remaining between them. Germline assignment: CDR1 MNHNY and CDR2 SVGAGI (reference sequence). This CDR3 spans 12 amino acids. DNA for the CDR3: TGTGCCAGCAGTTACACAGCGCCGGAGCAGTACTTC. Protein sequence: CASSYTAPEQYF.

This chain uses TRBV29-1 with TRBJ2-7, with 10 bases identical to TRBD2. The CDR3 is 12 amino acids. Germline V gene lookup returns CDR1 SQVTM and CDR2 ANQGSEA. With V trimmed by 6 bases and J by 4 bases, 3 bases remained unmatched. This chain's CDR3 is CSVLAGFYEQYF. CDR3 nucleotides: TGCAGCGTACTAGCGGGGTTTTACGAGCAGTACTTC.

In its sample, this clonotype was seen a few times. The rearrangement links TRBV20-1 to TRBJ2-4, with 11 bases that match TRBD2. Per germline, CDR1 DFQATT and CDR2 SNEGSKA (reference sequence). V gave up 2 bases and J gave up 1 base; unmatched junction bases: 4. The CDR3 has 16 residues. CDR3 amino acids: CSARLAGGPAKNIQYF. The CDR3 DNA is TGCAGTGCTAGATTAGCGGGGGGGCCGGCCAAAAACATTCAGTACTTC.

This chain uses TRBV6-2 or TRBV6-3 with TRBJ2-2; TRBD1 matches 7 bases. The CDR3 runs to 14 residues. V was pared by 7 bases and J by 4 bases, with 6 bases of the junction left unmatched. Per germline, CDR1 MNHEY and CDR2 SVGEGT. CDR3 sequence: CASTHRGRTGELFF. The CDR3 DNA reads TGTGCCAGCACCCATAGGGGGCGCACCGGGGAGCTGTTTTTT.

This clonotype was counted ten times or more. This sequence joins TRBV7-9 and TRBJ2-2; D remains unclear. CDR1 is SEHNR, CDR2 FQNEAQ, per germline (reference sequence). The V gene lost 6 bases and the J gene lost 7 bases, with 12 bases spanning the gap. The CDR3 totals 13 residues. The CDR3 here is CASRSDSRGELFF. The CDR3 DNA sequence: TGTGCCAGCAGATCCGATTCCCGCGGGGAGCTGTTTTTT.

The table lists this clonotype with many counts. This rearrangement joins TRBV28 to TRBJ2-1, with D possibly called TRBD1 or TRBD2 (5 bases each). Trimming left V 4 bases short and J 8 bases short, with 21 bases between. Germline V gene data show CDR1 as MDHEN and CDR2 as SYDVKM. The CDR3 runs 16 residues. The CDR3 DNA is TGTGCCAGCAGTTACTGGGGTCTGAGGGGTTCGGATGAGCAGTTCTTC. It translates to CASSYWGLRGSDEQFF.

Only a few counts were recorded for this clonotype. The chain is built from TRBV20-1 and TRBJ2-3; a possible D gene is TRBD2 (5 bases). CDR1 is DFQATT and CDR2 is SNEGSKA in the germline V gene (reference sequence). Trimming removed 7 bases from V and 3 bases from J, with 14 bases in between. The CDR3 totals 13 residues. For the CDR3, the DNA is TGCAGTGTTGAGGGTCTGGGGACAGATACGCAGTATTTT. Protein: CSVEGLGTDTQYF.

The V gene is TRBV7-2, the J gene TRBJ2-7, with D possibly TRBD2 on 6 matching bases. Trimming took 1 base from V and 2 from J, leaving 12 bases between them. Germline-derived CDR1 and CDR2 are SGHTA and FQGNSA. The CDR3 contains 15 residues. The CDR3 nucleotides read TGTGCCAGCAGCTTAGTTATCGGGAGCGCCTACGAGCAGTACTTC. Residues: CASSLVIGSAYEQYF.

This clonotype was seen ten or more times. The genes are TRBV7-2 and TRBJ2-7, with TRBD1 matching over 9 bases. The CDR3 totals 15 residues. Germline CDR1 is SGHTA and CDR2 is FQGNSA. With 6 bases clipped from V and 5 bases from J, the junction kept 11 bases outside the gene matches. CDR3 amino acids: CASRRTGTGSHEQYF. In DNA, the CDR3 is TGTGCCAGCAGGAGGACCGGGACAGGGAGCCACGAGCAGTACTTC.

CDR3 sequence reads: CASSLTVYQPQHF. Written as DNA, the CDR3 is TGTGCCAGCAGTTTAACGGTTTATCAGCCCCAGCATTTT. The chain joins TRBV12-3 or TRBV12-4 to TRBJ1-5, with D unresolved. V dropped 2 bases and J dropped 5 bases, with 7 bases sitting between them. This CDR3 contains 13 residues.

This clonotype was recorded many times. V gene TRBV10-3 combines with J gene TRBJ2-2, with 10 bases aligning to TRBD2. Germline-derived CDR1 and CDR2 are ENHRY and SYGVKD. Germline trimming cut 0 bases from V and 6 bases from J; bases unmatched to any gene: 7. This CDR3 spans 17 amino acids. The CDR3, as DNA: TGTGCCATCAGTGAGTCGATAATGCTAGCGGGAGCCGGGGAGCTGTTTTTT. Amino acid sequence: CAISESIMLAGAGELFF.

This clonotype was counted only a few times. The chain joins TRBV3-1 to TRBJ1-1; D remains unclear. The CDR3 loop spans 15 amino acids. Germline CDR1 is LGHDT and CDR2 is YNNKEL (reference sequence). Trimming left V 1 base short and J 1 base short, with 10 bases between. CDR3 bases: TGTGCCAGCAGCCAAGGACACACGGGGAACACTGAAGCTTTCTTT. This encodes CASSQGHTGNTEAFF.

V is TRBV6-1 and J is TRBJ2-5; possible D gene TRBD1, 8 bases. Trimming stripped 6 bases from V and 4 bases from J, with 15 bases between. Germline V lookup: CDR1 MNHNS, CDR2 SASEGT. The CDR3 is 14 residues long. Written as DNA, the CDR3 is TGTGCCAGCAGAGGACAGGGAGGGAGAGAGACCCAGTACTTC. Protein: CASRGQGGRETQYF.

In this sample, this clonotype turned up many times. This chain links TRBV12-3 or TRBV12-4 with TRBJ1-5, with unresolved D. This CDR3 is built from 13 residues. V dropped 4 bases and J dropped 9 bases, with 13 bases sitting between them. The CDR3 bases are TGTGCCAGCAGTTGGAGATCCTCAGGGCCCCAGCATTTT. This codes for CASSWRSSGPQHF.

This clonotype has a handful of counts. V and J are TRBV20-1 and TRBJ2-1; D may match TRBD1 or TRBD2 (5 bases each). V lost 2 bases and J lost 10, with 18 bases in between. Germline V lookup: CDR1 DFQATT, CDR2 SNEGSKA (reference sequence). The CDR3 covers 14 residues. CDR3 loop: CSARLSGTSREQFF. CDR3 nucleotide sequence: TGCAGTGCTAGATTGTCGGGGACGTCCAGGGAGCAGTTCTTC.

The chain uses TRBV15 and TRBJ2-7, with unresolved D. The V end was cut by 0 bases, the J end by 3 bases, with 6 bases between. CDR1 is LNHNV and CDR2 is YYDKDF in the germline V gene (reference sequence). The CDR3 contains 13 residues. CDR3 amino acids: CATSREKNYEQYF. The CDR3 coding sequence is TGTGCCACCAGCAGAGAAAAGAACTACGAGCAGTACTTC.

Only a few counts were recorded for this clonotype. The chain has TRBV12-3 or TRBV12-4 and TRBJ1-1; 10 bases fit TRBD1. This CDR3 is built from 16 residues. V shed 6 bases, J shed 4 bases, and the junction held 11 bases outside the gene matches. CDR3 amino acids: CASRGTGQGRRTEAFF. In DNA form, the CDR3 reads TGTGCCAGCAGAGGTACGGGACAGGGGCGGCGCACTGAAGCTTTCTTT.

The sample holds a few counts of this clonotype. The chain links TRBV7-9 to TRBJ1-1, with 8 nucleotides matching TRBD1. V dropped 5 bases and J dropped 4; count of bases not matched to a gene: 9. There are 15 residues in the CDR3. Germline assignment: CDR1 SEHNR and CDR2 FQNEAQ (reference sequence). Here the CDR3 DNA reads TGTGCCAGCAGCCACCAGACAGGGGAGGGCACTGAAGCTTTCTTT. Translated: CASSHQTGEGTEAFF. The whole variable domain, remainder taken from reference TRBV7-9 and TRBJ1-1, is DTGVSQNPRHKITKRGQNVTFRCDPISEHNRLYWYRQTLGQGPEFLTYFQNEAQLEKSRLLSDRFSAERPKGSFSTLEIQRTEQGDSAMYLCASSHQTGEGTEAFFGQGTRLTVV.